A single sample gave rise to the 14 T cell receptor beta chains below, sequenced in a study of tumor-infiltrating lymphocytes in primary liver carcinoma (dated by TCRdb to the late 2010s). Total RNA and DNA were co-extracted from approximately 20-30 mg of bulk tissue with the AllPrep DNA/RNA mini kit, without cell sorting. TCRdb records Illumina HiSeq 2500 as the sequencer. Using a constant-region primer and ProtoScript II reverse transcriptase, TCRbeta-specific cDNA was reverse-transcribed from about 460 ng total RNA. TCRbeta libraries were built with three nested multiplex PCR rounds, a slightly modified ARM-PCR procedure. Multiplex TRBV1-TRBV30 forward primers and a Cbeta reverse primer were used in the first two PCR rounds, each of which was run for approximately 9 cycles. TCRdb cleaned the public reads at Q25 with fastp, built clones with MiXCR and kept in-frame beta chains. Rows matching on CDR3 protein sequence are summarized as one entry with the most common DNA and genes. A total of some 110,000 distinct CDR3 sequences appear in this sample, approximately 64% of them only once. The ten biggest clones cover approximately 8.9% of the sample.

Sequencing was carried out using liver tumor tissue from sampling region 3. Read against the paper, the sample's cell subset or site label means: tumor region T3, left-lateral pole. The receptors come from a woman aged 60-75 years with primary liver carcinoma and hepatitis B virus infection.

This clonotype has ten or more counts. The gene calls are TRBV12-3 or TRBV12-4 and TRBJ2-7; 13 bases match TRBD2. After removal of 6 bases from V and 3 bases from J, the junction contained 5 bases not matched to a gene. The CDR3 runs 15 residues. CDR3 region: CASSKGLAGIYEQYF. The CDR3 DNA is TGTGCCAGCAGCAAGGGACTAGCGGGGATCTACGAGCAGTACTTC.

This clonotype turned up a few times. V is TRBV28 and J is TRBJ1-1, with a possible D match to TRBD1 (5 bases). V lost 3 bases to trimming and J lost 1 base, with 9 bases between them. CDR3 size: 14 residues. Germline loops: CDR1 MDHEN, CDR2 SYDVKM. CDR3 DNA sequence: TGTGCCAGCAGTTTTCCAGGGTCGAACACTGAAGCTTTCTTT. This translates into CASSFPGSNTEAFF.

On this clonotype: A clone one base away is much larger, so this may be a read error. The V and J genes are TRBV7-9 and TRBJ1-6; no definite D call. V was clipped by 6 bases and J by 8 bases, with 14 bases between them. Germline CDR1 SEHNR, CDR2 FQNEAQ (reference sequence). The CDR3 is made up of 14 amino acids. For the CDR3, the DNA is TGTGCCAGCAGGCCCGACGGTCCGCATTCACCCCTCCACTTT. Its protein product is CASRPDGPHSPLHF.

This clonotype has a count of ten or more. CDR3 residues: CASSSPTGFYTF. CDR3 nucleotide sequence: TGTGCCAGCAGCTCACCTACAGGGTTCTACACCTTC. V is TRBV7-9 and J is TRBJ1-2; possibly TRBD1 for D (6 bases). This CDR3 spans 12 amino acids. The germline V and J ends were trimmed by 4 bases and 10 bases, with 13 bases remaining between them. Per the germline V gene, CDR1 is SEHNR and CDR2 is FQNEAQ (reference sequence). The variable domain in full, completed from reference TRBV7-9 and TRBJ1-2, reads DTGVSQNPRHKITKRGQNVTFRCDPISEHNRLYWYRQTLGQGPEFLTYFQNEAQLEKSRLLSDRFSAERPKGSFSTLEIQRTEQGDSAMYLCASSSPTGFYTFGSGTRLTVV.

The gene calls are TRBV20-1 and TRBJ1-1; 10 bases agree with TRBD1. Trimming removed 6 bases from V and 1 base from J; junction bases left unmatched: 5. This CDR3 has 14 amino acids. CDR1 and CDR2 from the germline V gene are DFQATT and SNEGSKA (reference sequence). The CDR3 protein is CSAKRTGGNTEAFF. In DNA form, the CDR3 reads TGCAGTGCCAAAAGGACAGGGGGGAACACTGAAGCTTTCTTT.

Of note for this clonotype: The junction differs from germline at one of its ends, possibly a read error. The chain uses TRBV11-2 and TRBJ2-1, with 9 bases matching TRBD2. Germline loops: CDR1 SGHAT, CDR2 FQNNGV. This CDR3 comprises 17 residues. The CDR3 is CASSLDLVAGGPNEQFF. The CDR3 DNA sequence: TGCGCCAGCAGCTTAGATCTGGTGGCGGGAGGGCCGAATGAGCAGTTCTTC.

As regards this clonotype: One end of the junction varies from germline; a read error may be responsible. The V call is TRBV6-5, the J call TRBJ2-7; D perhaps matches TRBD2 (5 bases). CDR1 and CDR2 (germline): MNHEY, SVGAGI. The length of the CDR3 is 12 residues. The CDR3: CASIGPGGEHYF. CDR3 DNA: TGTGCCAGCATTGGCCCAGGAGGCGAGCACTACTTC.

The V gene is TRBV29-1, the J gene TRBJ2-4, with D possibly being TRBD2 (6 bases). V lost 5 bases and J lost 12, with 23 bases in between. Germline CDR1 reads SQVTM; CDR2 reads ANQGSEA. This CDR3 spans 14 amino acids. The CDR3 DNA reads TGCAGCGTTCGAGGGACTGGCCGCTCCTATGATCAGTACTTC. It translates to CSVRGTGRSYDQYF.

Of note for this clonotype: A read error may be the cause here, since a much bigger clone is one base away. This chain links TRBV29-1 with TRBJ1-1; 10 bases map to TRBD1. CDR1 and CDR2 (germline): SQVTM, ANQGSEA. This CDR3 has 13 amino acids. V shed 7 bases and J 2 bases; nucleotides not matched to a gene: 4. The CDR3 loop reads CSAGQGVNTEAFF. The CDR3 DNA reads TGCAGCGCCGGACAGGGGGTCAACACTGAAGCTTTCTTT.

Comment on this clonotype: A much larger clone differs by one base, so this may be a read error. CDR3 region: CASSGGPARSKNSYEQYF. The CDR3 coding sequence is TGCGCCAGCAGTGGGGGGCCCGCTCGCTCTAAGAACTCCTACGAGCAGTACTTC. The rearrangement uses TRBV10-2 and TRBJ2-7; maybe TRBD1 (6 bases). CDR1 and CDR2 (germline): WSHSY, SAAADI. The germline V and J ends were trimmed by 4 bases and 0 bases, with 22 bases remaining between them. This CDR3 contains 18 residues.

The sample holds many counts of this clonotype. The rearrangement links TRBV7-8 to TRBJ2-2; TRBD1 aligns across 9 bases. Unmatched junction bases numbered 5, after V lost 0 bases and J lost 3 bases. The germline CDR1 and CDR2 sequences are SGHVS and FQNEAQ. The CDR3 is 17 amino acids. As DNA, the CDR3 is TGTGCCAGCAGCTTAGCTACAGGGGGCATTGACACCGGGGAGCTGTTTTTT. It specifies CASSLATGGIDTGELFF.

V is TRBV12-3 or TRBV12-4 and J is TRBJ1-1, with D possibly being TRBD1 (6 bases). This CDR3 has 13 amino acids. V was clipped by 6 bases and J by 14 bases, with 22 bases between them. CDR3 loop: CASSPRRDTGAFF. CDR3 nucleotide sequence: TGTGCCAGCAGCCCACGGCGGGACACTGGAGCCTTCTTT.

This clonotype was detected a few times. Here the CDR3 reads CASSLAYRGPKVYEQYF. CDR3 DNA: TGCGCCAGCAGCTTGGCGTACCGGGGGCCCAAAGTCTACGAGCAGTACTTC. This sequence joins TRBV5-1 and TRBJ2-7; D may be TRBD1 or TRBD2 (6 bases each). CDR1 and CDR2 (germline): SGHRS, YFSETQ. The CDR3 is 17 amino acids. The germline V and J ends were trimmed by 0 bases and 3 bases, with 19 bases remaining between them.

This clonotype has only one observation. This may arise from a read error, as a much more abundant clone is one base away. The chain uses TRBV28 and TRBJ2-7, with no clear D. The CDR3 is made up of 14 amino acids. CDR1 and CDR2 (germline): MDHEN, SYDVKM. The V gene lost 3 bases and the J gene lost 5 bases, with 14 bases spanning the gap. CDR3 DNA sequence: TGTGCCAGCAGTTTGACGGTAAGGACGCACGAGCAGTACTTC. It encodes CASSLTVRTHEQYF. The full variable domain, in which reference TRBV28 and TRBJ2-7 provide the parts outside the CDR3, is DVKVTQSSRYLVKRTGEKVFLECVQDMDHENMFWYRQDPGLGLRLIYFSYDVKMKEKGDIPEGYSVSREKKERFSLILESASTNQTSMYLCASSLTVRTHEQYFGPGTRLTVT.